What follows is one T cell receptor beta chain and its context. This entry belongs to a study of identical twins. From the 5' RACE reads, TCRdb called clonotypes with MiXCR, one entry per CDR3 protein. The repertoire holds around 480,000 distinct CDR3 sequences, approximately 15% seen once, with about 0.52% in the top ten. The germline gives CDR1 DFQATT, CDR2 SNEGSKA (reference sequence). Germline trimming cut 5 bases from V and 7 bases from J; bases unmatched to any gene: 7. The CDR3 is 13 residues long. The donor group consisted entirely of healthy Caucasians. This sample was shared with a second study, whose subject was yellow fever vaccine responses in identical twins. That publication notes: Twins' vaccine T cell response reportedly seemed partly convergent, partly personalized.

The sequence was obtained from a woman between 18 and 29 years old in good health. Sequencing was carried out using CD4+ T cells sorted from blood. The rearrangement links TRBV20-1 to TRBJ2-1, with 8 bases matching TRBD1. The CDR3 DNA reads as TGCAGTGCTCCTACAGGGACAGGAAATGAGCAGTTCTTC. Residues: CSAPTGTGNEQFF.